This TCR beta chain was identified during a study of blood T cell repertoires in COVID-19. This CDR3 contains 17 residues. Trimming cost V 2 bases and J 2 bases; bases outside gene matches: 9. Per the germline V gene, CDR1 is SNHLY and CDR2 is FYNNEI. The repertoire was sequenced with immunoSEQ multiplex PCR; TCRdb's copy has only in-frame clones and lacks some. The sample has 200,000 to 250,000 clones; about 83% are singletons. This chain links TRBV2 with TRBJ2-5, with TRBD2 matching over 9 bases. The sequence derives from a woman in her 50s with active or convalescent COVID-19. What was sequenced was peripheral blood. The CDR3 protein is CASSELPPTSGQETQYF. The CDR3 nucleotides read TGTGCCAGCAGTGAACTCCCCCCGACTAGCGGACAAGAGACCCAGTACTTC.